The T cell receptor (beta chain) under discussion was sequenced for a study of shared clonotypes between healthy human individuals. The CDR3 is 19 amino acids. Germline V gene sequence: CDR1 SGHRS, CDR2 YFSETQ. The assay was immunoSEQ multiplex PCR, and TCRdb's table has in-frame clones only and misses some. This table holds millions of clones, approximately 93% found once. This TCR was sampled from a man younger than 35 in good health. Some clones in this sample may be carry-over from other donors' samples. Specimen: naive CD4+ T cells from PBMCs. The subset denotes: CD45RA+ positively selected. The gene calls are TRBV5-1 and TRBJ2-7, with 12 bases identical to TRBD2. This CDR3 is CANLRGGRGVLAGGYEQYF. The CDR3 bases are TGCGCAAACCTAAGGGGCGGCAGGGGGGTACTAGCGGGAGGATACGAGCAGTACTTC.